The clone carrying this T cell receptor beta chain showed up just a few times. Its antigen is undetermined. This record belongs to a study of T cell responses to AZD1222 COVID-19 vaccine. Germline values: CDR1 MNHEY, CDR2 SVGEGT. The J segment lost 0 bases and the V segment lost 6 bases, leaving 5 bases of the junction unmatched. The CDR3 is 15 residues long. Method: immunoSEQ multiplex PCR; TCRdb's copy keeps in-frame clones and lacks some. The table includes roughly 120,000 clones, approximately 94% detected once. General observations from the study: Only 5 to 7 AZD1222 recipients tested seropositive at baseline. Spike as a whole was targeted by vaccine-associated CD4 TCRs, dominant at 160-218 and 743-854.

The starting material was peripheral blood, obtained 28 days after the second AZD1222 dose. The chain joins TRBV6-2 or TRBV6-3 to TRBJ2-1; 7 positions agree with TRBD2. The TCR originated in an adult who received the AZD1222 COVID-19 vaccine. Here the CDR3 reads CASSNRGDSYNEQFF. Here the CDR3 DNA reads TGTGCCAGCAGCAACCGGGGGGACTCCTACAATGAGCAGTTCTTC.